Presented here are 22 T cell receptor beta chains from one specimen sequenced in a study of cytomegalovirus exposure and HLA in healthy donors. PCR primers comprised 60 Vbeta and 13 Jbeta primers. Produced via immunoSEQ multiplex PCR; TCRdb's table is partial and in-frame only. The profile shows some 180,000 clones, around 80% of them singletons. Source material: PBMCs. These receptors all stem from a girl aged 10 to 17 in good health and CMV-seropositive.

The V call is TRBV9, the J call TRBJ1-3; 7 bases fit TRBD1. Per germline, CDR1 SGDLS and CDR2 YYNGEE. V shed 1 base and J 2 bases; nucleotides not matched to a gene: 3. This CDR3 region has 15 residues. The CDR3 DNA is TGTGCCAGCAGCGTACAGGGGGTGGCTGGAAACACCATATATTTT. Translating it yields CASSVQGVAGNTIYF. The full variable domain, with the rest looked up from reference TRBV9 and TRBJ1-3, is DSGVTQTPKHLITATGQRVTLRCSPRSGDLSVYWYQQSLDQGLQFLIQYYNGEERAKGNILERFSAQQFPDLHSELNLSSLELGDSALYFCASSVQGVAGNTIYFGEGSWLTVV.

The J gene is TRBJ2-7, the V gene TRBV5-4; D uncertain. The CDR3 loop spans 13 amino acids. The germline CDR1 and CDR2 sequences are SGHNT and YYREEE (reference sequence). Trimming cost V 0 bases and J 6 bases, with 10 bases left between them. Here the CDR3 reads CASSLGLSPEQYF. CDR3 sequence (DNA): TGTGCCAGCAGCTTGGGGCTCTCACCCGAGCAGTACTTC.

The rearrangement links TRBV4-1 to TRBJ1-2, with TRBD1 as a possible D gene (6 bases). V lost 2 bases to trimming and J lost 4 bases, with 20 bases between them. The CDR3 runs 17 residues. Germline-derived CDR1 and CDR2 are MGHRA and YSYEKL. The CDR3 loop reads CASSQLTLDRNGYGYTF. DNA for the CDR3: TGCGCCAGCAGCCAATTGACCCTTGACAGGAATGGCTATGGCTACACCTTC.

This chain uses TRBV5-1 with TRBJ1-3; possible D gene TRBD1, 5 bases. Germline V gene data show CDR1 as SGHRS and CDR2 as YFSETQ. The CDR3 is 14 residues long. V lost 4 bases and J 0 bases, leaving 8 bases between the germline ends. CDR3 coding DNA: TGCGCCAGCAGCAGGGGAAGCTCTGGAAACACCATATATTTT. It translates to CASSRGSSGNTIYF.

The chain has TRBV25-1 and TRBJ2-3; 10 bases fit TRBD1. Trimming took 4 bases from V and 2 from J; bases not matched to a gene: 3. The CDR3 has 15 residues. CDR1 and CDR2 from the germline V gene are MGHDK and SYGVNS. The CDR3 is CASSAGQGHTDTQYF. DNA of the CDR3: TGTGCCAGCAGTGCGGGACAGGGGCACACAGATACGCAGTATTTT. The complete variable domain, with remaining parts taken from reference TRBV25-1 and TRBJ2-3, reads EADIYQTPRYLVIGTGKKITLECSQTMGHDKMYWYQQDPGMELHLIHYSYGVNSTEKGDLSSESTVSRIRTEHFPLTLESARPSHTSQYLCASSAGQGHTDTQYFGPGTRLTVL.

CDR3 coding DNA: TGCAGCGTTCAGGTGGGGGGGAGGGATGAGCAGTTCTTC. Translating gives CSVQVGGRDEQFF. V and J are TRBV29-1 and TRBJ2-1; 7 nucleotides agree with TRBD2. The CDR3 extends over 13 amino acids. Germline CDR1 SQVTM, CDR2 ANQGSEA. V shed 5 bases, J shed 8 bases, and the junction held 9 bases outside the gene matches.

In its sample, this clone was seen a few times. CDR3 nucleotide sequence: TGTGCCAGCTCACCTCAAGCTGGTGGGCAGTACTTC. Its protein product is CASSPQAGGQYF. This sequence joins TRBV18 and TRBJ2-7; D remains unclear. The CDR3 spans 12 residues. The V end was cut by 3 bases, the J end by 9 bases, with 12 bases between. Per germline, CDR1 KGHSH and CDR2 LQKENI.

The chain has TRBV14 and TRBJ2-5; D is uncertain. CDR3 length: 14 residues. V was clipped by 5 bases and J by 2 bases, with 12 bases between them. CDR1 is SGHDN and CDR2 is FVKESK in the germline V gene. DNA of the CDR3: TGTGCCAGCAGCGTCATTGGCATACAAGAGACCCAGTACTTC. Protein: CASSVIGIQETQYF.

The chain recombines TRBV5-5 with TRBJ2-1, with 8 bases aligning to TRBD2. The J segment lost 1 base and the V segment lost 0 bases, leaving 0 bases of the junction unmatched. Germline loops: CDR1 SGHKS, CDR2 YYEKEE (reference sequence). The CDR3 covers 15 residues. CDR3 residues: CASSLGGRSYNEQFF. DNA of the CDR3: TGTGCCAGCAGCTTGGGCGGGAGGTCCTACAATGAGCAGTTCTTC.

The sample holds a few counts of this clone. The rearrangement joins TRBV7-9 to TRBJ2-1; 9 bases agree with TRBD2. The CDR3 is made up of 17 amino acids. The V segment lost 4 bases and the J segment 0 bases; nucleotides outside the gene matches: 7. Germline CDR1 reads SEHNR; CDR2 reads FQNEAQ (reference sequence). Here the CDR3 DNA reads TGTGCCAGCAGCTCCTTGGGGCGGGAGGGCTCCTACAATGAGCAGTTCTTC. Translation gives CASSSLGREGSYNEQFF.

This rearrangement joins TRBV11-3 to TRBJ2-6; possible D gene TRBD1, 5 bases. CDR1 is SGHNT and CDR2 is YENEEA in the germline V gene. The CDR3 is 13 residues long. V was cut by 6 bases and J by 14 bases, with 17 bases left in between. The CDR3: CASSPVPGSLLTF. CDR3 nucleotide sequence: TGTGCCAGCAGTCCAGTGCCAGGGTCCCTCCTGACTTTC. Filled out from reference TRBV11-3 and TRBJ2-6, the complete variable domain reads EAGVVQSPRYKIIEKKQPVAFWCNPISGHNTLYWYLQNLGQGPELLIRYENEEAVDDSQLPKDRFSAERLKGVDSTLKIQPAELGDSAVYLCASSPVPGSLLTFGAGSRLTVL.

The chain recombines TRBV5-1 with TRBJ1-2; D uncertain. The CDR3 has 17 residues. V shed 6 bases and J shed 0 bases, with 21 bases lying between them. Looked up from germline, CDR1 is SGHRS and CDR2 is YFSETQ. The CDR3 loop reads CASTKGSLEGANYGYTF. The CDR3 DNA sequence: TGCGCCAGCACGAAAGGCAGCTTGGAGGGAGCTAACTATGGCTACACCTTC.

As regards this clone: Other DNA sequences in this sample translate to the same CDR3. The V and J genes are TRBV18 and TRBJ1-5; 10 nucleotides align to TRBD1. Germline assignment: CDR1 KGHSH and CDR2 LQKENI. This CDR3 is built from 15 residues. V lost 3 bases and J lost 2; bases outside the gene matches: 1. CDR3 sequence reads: CASSPDRGGNQPQHF. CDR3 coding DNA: TGTGCCAGCTCACCGGACAGGGGGGGCAATCAGCCCCAGCATTTT.

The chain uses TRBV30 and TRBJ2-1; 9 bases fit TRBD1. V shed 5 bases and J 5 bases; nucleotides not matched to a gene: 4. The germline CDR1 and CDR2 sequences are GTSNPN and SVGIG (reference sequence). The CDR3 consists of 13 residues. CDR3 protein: CAWGQGTHNEQFF. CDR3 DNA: TGTGCCTGGGGACAGGGGACCCACAATGAGCAGTTCTTC.

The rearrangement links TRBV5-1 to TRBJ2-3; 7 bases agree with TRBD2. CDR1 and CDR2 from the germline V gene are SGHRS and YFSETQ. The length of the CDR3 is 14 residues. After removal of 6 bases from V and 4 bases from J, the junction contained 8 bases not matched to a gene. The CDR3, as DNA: TGCGCCAGCACCCCCGGGGGGACTCCAGATACGCAGTATTTT. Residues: CASTPGGTPDTQYF.

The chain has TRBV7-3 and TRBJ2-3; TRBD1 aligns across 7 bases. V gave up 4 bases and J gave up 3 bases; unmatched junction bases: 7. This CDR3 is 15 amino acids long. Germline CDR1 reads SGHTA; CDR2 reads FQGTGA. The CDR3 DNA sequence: TGTGCCAGCAGCTCGCAGACAGGGTTGACAGATACGCAGTATTTT. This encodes CASSSQTGLTDTQYF.

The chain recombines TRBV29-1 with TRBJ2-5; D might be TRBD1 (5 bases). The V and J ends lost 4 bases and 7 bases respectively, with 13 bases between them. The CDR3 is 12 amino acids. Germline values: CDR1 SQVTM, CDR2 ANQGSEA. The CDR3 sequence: CSVGNLQGTQYF. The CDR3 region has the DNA TGCAGCGTTGGAAATCTCCAGGGGACCCAGTACTTC. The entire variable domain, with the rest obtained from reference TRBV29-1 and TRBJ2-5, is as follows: SAVISQKPSRDICQRGTSLTIQCQVDSQVTMMFWYRQQPGQSLTLIATANQGSEATYESGFVIDKFPISRPNLTFSTLTVSNMSPEDSSIYLCSVGNLQGTQYFGPGTRLLVL.

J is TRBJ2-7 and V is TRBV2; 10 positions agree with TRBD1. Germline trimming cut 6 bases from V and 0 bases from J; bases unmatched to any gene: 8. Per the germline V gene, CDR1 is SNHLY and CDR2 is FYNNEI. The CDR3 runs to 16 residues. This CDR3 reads CASRERQGASSYEQYF. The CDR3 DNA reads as TGTGCCAGCAGGGAAAGACAGGGGGCGAGCTCCTACGAGCAGTACTTC.

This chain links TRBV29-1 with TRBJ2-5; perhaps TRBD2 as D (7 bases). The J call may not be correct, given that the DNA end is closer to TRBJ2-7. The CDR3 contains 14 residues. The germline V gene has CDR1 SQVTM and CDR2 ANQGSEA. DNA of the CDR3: TGCAGCGCTCTAGGGGGAGGGTTGCTTGGCGAGCAGTACTTC. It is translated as CSALGGGLLGEQYF.

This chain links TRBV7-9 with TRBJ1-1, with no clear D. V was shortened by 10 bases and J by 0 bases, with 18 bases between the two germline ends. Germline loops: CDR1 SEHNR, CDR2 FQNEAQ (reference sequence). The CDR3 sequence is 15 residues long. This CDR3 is CATPRSGGLNTEAFF. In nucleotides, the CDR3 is TGTGCCACCCCTCGATCGGGAGGCTTGAACACTGAAGCTTTCTTT.

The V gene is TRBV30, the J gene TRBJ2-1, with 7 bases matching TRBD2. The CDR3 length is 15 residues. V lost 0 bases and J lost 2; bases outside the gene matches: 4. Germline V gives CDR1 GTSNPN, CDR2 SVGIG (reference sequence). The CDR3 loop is CAWSVRGSAYNEQFF. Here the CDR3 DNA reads TGTGCCTGGAGTGTACGCGGGAGCGCCTACAATGAGCAGTTCTTC.

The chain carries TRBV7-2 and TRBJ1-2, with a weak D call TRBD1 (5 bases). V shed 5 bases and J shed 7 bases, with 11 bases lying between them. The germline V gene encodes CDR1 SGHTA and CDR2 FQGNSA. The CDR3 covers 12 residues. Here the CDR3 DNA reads TGTGCCAGCAGCCCAGGGTTCTCTGGCTACACCTTC. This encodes CASSPGFSGYTF.